This TCR beta chain was identified in a study of technical replicates of blood from a few donors. The data were produced by immunoSEQ multiplex PCR, yet TCRdb's version contains in-frame clones alone and is incomplete. The sample comprises tens of thousands of clones, 93% of which are singletons, and roughly 0.36% rests with the top ten. The germline gives CDR1 LGHNA, CDR2 YNFKEQ. The ends lost 5 bases at V and 2 bases at J; junction bases unmatched: 9. The CDR3 contains 15 residues. The chain joins TRBV4-2 to TRBJ2-7; 7 positions match TRBD1. The source material was T cells isolated from PBMCs. The sequence derives from a human donor in good health. The CDR3 nucleotides are TGTGCCAGCAGCTCAGGTACCGGGACAGCCTACGAGCAGTACTTC. Its protein product is CASSSGTGTAYEQYF.